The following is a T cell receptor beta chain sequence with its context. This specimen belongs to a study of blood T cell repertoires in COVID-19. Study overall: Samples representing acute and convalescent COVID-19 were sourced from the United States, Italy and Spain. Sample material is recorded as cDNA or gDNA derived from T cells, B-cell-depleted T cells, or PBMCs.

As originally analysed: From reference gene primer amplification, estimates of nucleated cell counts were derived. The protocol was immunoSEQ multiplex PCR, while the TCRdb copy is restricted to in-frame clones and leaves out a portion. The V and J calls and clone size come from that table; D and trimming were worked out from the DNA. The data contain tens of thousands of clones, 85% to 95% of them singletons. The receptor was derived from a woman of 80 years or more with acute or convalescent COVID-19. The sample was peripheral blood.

The chain's CDR3 is CASSYPPGQGGDTQYF. The CDR3 DNA reads as TGTGCCAGCAGTTACCCTCCGGGACAGGGGGGAGATACGCAGTATTTT. The V call is TRBV6-6, the J call TRBJ2-3; 11 bases are a match to TRBD1. Trimming took 2 bases from V and 5 from J; bases not matched to a gene: 6. The CDR3 sequence is 16 residues long. Germline V gene lookup returns CDR1 MNHNY and CDR2 SVGAGI (reference sequence).